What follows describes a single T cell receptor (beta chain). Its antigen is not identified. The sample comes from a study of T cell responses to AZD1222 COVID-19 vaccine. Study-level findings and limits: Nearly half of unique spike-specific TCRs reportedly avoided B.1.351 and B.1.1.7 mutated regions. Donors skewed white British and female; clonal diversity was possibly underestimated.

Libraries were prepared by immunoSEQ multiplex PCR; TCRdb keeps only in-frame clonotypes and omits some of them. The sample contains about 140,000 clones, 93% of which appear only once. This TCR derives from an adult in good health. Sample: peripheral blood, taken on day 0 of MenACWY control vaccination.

In nucleotides, the CDR3 is TGTGCCAGCAGCCCTTCCGGGACTAGCTCCTACAATGAGCAGTTCTTC. The encoded protein is CASSPSGTSSYNEQFF. This chain connects TRBV9 to TRBJ2-1; 8 bases match TRBD2. The trim removed 4 bases at V and 0 bases at J, leaving 6 bases unmatched. The CDR3 totals 16 residues. Germline values: CDR1 SGDLS, CDR2 YYNGEE.